Listed below are T cell receptor beta chains from one sample, sequenced in a study of blood T cell repertoires in COVID-19. Produced via immunoSEQ multiplex PCR; TCRdb's table is partial and in-frame only. The sample has 150,000 to 160,000 clones; about 73% are singletons. Sequencing input: peripheral blood. These receptors originate from a man older than 75 with acute or convalescent COVID-19. The CDR3 runs from the conserved cysteine through the conserved F or W. The order of the fields is J gene, V gene, clone size, D gene, CDR3 DNA, CDR3 protein. The D gene is left open where the match is weak. Clone size is shown for a subset of rows, as once, few, many or a class of expanded clone.

TRBJ2-2 TRBV6-2/TRBV6-3 - TRBD1 TGTGCCAGCAGCCGGGACAGCGACACCGGGGAGCTGTTTTTT CASSRDSDTGELFF
TRBJ1-4 TRBV15 - TRBD1 TGTGCCACCAGCAGGGCAGGGGGCGACGGTGAAAAACTGTTTTTT CATSRAGGDGEKLFF
TRBJ2-3 TRBV5-6 - TRBD1 TGTGCCAGCAGCTTAGGGGGCCAGCCCACAGATACGCAGTATTTT CASSLGGQPTDTQYF
TRBJ2-5 TRBV29-1 - - TGCAGCGTTAATTGGGGCGAGACCCAGTACTTC CSVNWGETQYF
TRBJ1-6 TRBV6-5 - - TGTGCCAGCAGTTACACACACTCCTATAATTCACCCCTCCACTTT CASSYTHSYNSPLHF
TRBJ2-3 TRBV28 - TRBD2 TGTGCCAGCAGTTCTAGCGGGGGGGCCGGAGATACGCAGTATTTT CASSSSGGAGDTQYF
TRBJ1-1 TRBV29-1 - - TGCAGCGTTGACAGGGGAAACACTGAAGCTTTCTTT CSVDRGNTEAFF
TRBJ1-1 TRBV2 - TRBD1 TGTGCCAGCAGAGTAGGGGGCGGTGAAGCTTTCTTT CASRVGGGEAFF
TRBJ2-3 TRBV5-1 - TRBD2 TGCGCCAGCAGTTATGGACTAGCGGGGGGCACAGATACGCAGTATTTT CASSYGLAGGTDTQYF
TRBJ1-3 TRBV28 - - TGTGCCAGCAGCGATGAGAACCCGATTTTATTTGGAAACACCATATATTTT CASSDENPILFGNTIYF
TRBJ2-1 TRBV3-1/TRBV3-2 - TRBD2 TGTGCCAGCAGCCAAGGGGGAATAGCGGGGGCTAATGAGCAGTTCTTC CASSQGGIAGANEQFF
TRBJ1-4 TRBV19 - TRBD1 TGTGCCAGTAGTCCCCGACAGGGGGCGGGTAATGAAAAACTGTTTTTT CASSPRQGAGNEKLFF
TRBJ2-5 TRBV19 - - TGTGCCAGTAGTAGTACCCAGGGGTACCAAGAGACCCAGTACTTC CASSSTQGYQETQYF
TRBJ2-5 TRBV24-1 once TRBD2 TGTGCCACCAGTGATCAACGGTCTCCGGGACTACAAGAGACCCAGTACTTC CATSDQRSPGLQETQYF
TRBJ1-5 TRBV28 few TRBD1 TGTGCCAGCAGTCCCGGACAGGCCAATCAGCCCCAGCATTTT CASSPGQANQPQHF
TRBJ1-5 TRBV27 - TRBD1 TGTGCCAGCAGTACTGGACAGGGGGCAGCCGGTCAGCCCCAGCATTTT CASSTGQGAAGQPQHF
TRBJ2-7 TRBV27 - - TGTGCCAGCAGCCTGCCTGGGGGGGAGCAGTACTTC CASSLPGGEQYF
TRBJ2-5 TRBV7-3 - TRBD2 TGTGCCAGCAGCTCTAACGGGGGGTTTAAAGAGACCCAGTACTTC CASSSNGGFKETQYF
TRBJ2-5 TRBV24-1 - TRBD2 TGTGCCACCAGTGGGATTAGCGGGGGAAAAGAGACCCAGTACTTC CATSGISGGKETQYF
TRBJ1-5 TRBV7-9 few - TGTGCCAGCAGCTTGACAGGTGGCAGCAATCAGCCCCAGCATTTT CASSLTGGSNQPQHF
TRBJ2-3 TRBV11-3 - - TGTGCCAGCAGCAAGGGGCCGGCAACGCAGTATTTT CASSKGPATQYF
TRBJ2-2 TRBV12-5 - TRBD2 TGTGCTAGTGGTTTCCAGATTACCGGGGGGGCCGGGGAGCTGTTTTTT CASGFQITGGAGELFF
TRBJ1-2 TRBV7-2 - - TGTGCCAGCAGCTTAGTTGGCAGGGGATACCCTAACTATGGCTACACCTTC CASSLVGRGYPNYGYTF
TRBJ1-1 TRBV6-5 - - TGTGCCATGAGCCAGGGGAGGGAGACTGAAGCTTTCTTT CAMSQGRETEAFF
TRBJ2-5 TRBV11-3 - - TGTGCCAGCAGCTTAGATCTCGGGGGGACAGGTGGTGAGACCCAGTACTTC CASSLDLGGTGGETQYF
TRBJ2-3 TRBV5-4 - - TGTGCCAGCAGCTTGGAAAACAGGGAAGATACGCAGTATTTT CASSLENREDTQYF
TRBJ2-3 TRBV2 once - TGTGCCAGCGGCACCACAGATACGCAGTATTTT CASGTTDTQYF
TRBJ2-1 TRBV11-2 - TRBD2 TGTGCCAGCAGCAAGACTAGCGGGGGGCACAATGAGCAGTTCTTC CASSKTSGGHNEQFF
TRBJ2-3 TRBV15 once TRBD2 TGTGCCACCAGCCTAGCGGGGGGCACTTGGGGTACGCAGTATTTT CATSLAGGTWGTQYF
TRBJ1-1 TRBV7-2 once - TGTGCCAGCAGCTTACGGCAGGGGAACACTGAAGCTTTCTTT CASSLRQGNTEAFF
TRBJ1-5 TRBV19 - - TGTGCCAGTAGTATAGGGGCAGGCCTGGGGCCCCAGCATTTT CASSIGAGLGPQHF
TRBJ2-3 TRBV19 - - TGTGCCAGTAGTCCCCGACAGACCACAAATACGCAGTATTTT CASSPRQTTNTQYF
TRBJ2-1 TRBV19 - TRBD2 TGTGCCAGTAGTATGTTAGCGGGGGGACAGAATGAGCAGTTCTTC CASSMLAGGQNEQFF
TRBJ2-7 TRBV10-3 - TRBD1 TGTGCCATCAGTGATTGGGACAGGAGCTACGAGCAGTACTTC CAISDWDRSYEQYF
TRBJ2-2 TRBV27 - - TGTGCCAGCAGTCAAAGAGGGGGGAACACCGGGGAGCTGTTTTTT CASSQRGGNTGELFF
TRBJ1-1 TRBV29-1 - TRBD1 TGCAGCGTTGGTTTCGGGACAGCCACTGAAGCTTTCTTT CSVGFGTATEAFF
TRBJ2-3 TRBV5-1 - TRBD2 TGCGCCAGCAGGTCTGTTAGCGGGGTCGGAGATACGCAGTATTTT CASRSVSGVGDTQYF
TRBJ1-1 TRBV19 - - TGTGCCAGTAGTATATGGGGAGAGGCTTTCTTT CASSIWGEAFF
TRBJ2-4 TRBV3-1/TRBV3-2 - - TGTGCCAGCAGCCAAGCTAAGGGGGACATTCAGTACTTC CASSQAKGDIQYF
TRBJ2-3 TRBV7-9 - - TGTGCCAGCAGCTTAGGGGCAGATCCAGATACGCAGTATTTT CASSLGADPDTQYF
TRBJ1-4 TRBV4-1 - - TGCGCCAGCAGCCAAGATGGGAACGGGGTAGGTGAAAAACTGTTTTTT CASSQDGNGVGEKLFF
TRBJ2-3 TRBV5-1 - - TGCGCCAGCAGCCTGGGGGAGGCAGATACGCAGTATTTT CASSLGEADTQYF
TRBJ1-4 TRBV19 few - TGTGCCAGTAGTCTCTTAGGGGGGGGTGAAAAACTGTTTTTT CASSLLGGGEKLFF
TRBJ2-2 TRBV6-2/TRBV6-3 - - TGTGCCAGCAGTTATCCCTACCCCTCCGCCGGGGAGCTGTTTTTT CASSYPYPSAGELFF
TRBJ2-1 TRBV19 once - TGTGCCAGTAGTATTTCTCTCCTGAGCGGCTACAATGAGCAGTTCTTC CASSISLLSGYNEQFF
TRBJ1-2 TRBV5-1 - TRBD1 TGCGCCAGCAGCGGACAGGGGGCTAACTATGGCTACACCTTC CASSGQGANYGYTF
TRBJ1-5 TRBV19 - TRBD1 TGTGCCAGTAGTATCCTTGTGACAGGGGGAAGAGGTCAGCCCCAGCATTTT CASSILVTGGRGQPQHF
TRBJ2-3 TRBV5-1 - - TGCGCCAGCAGCTTTGACGGGAGAGCTAGCACAGATACGCAGTATTTT CASSFDGRASTDTQYF
TRBJ2-1 TRBV6-5 - TRBD1 TGTGCCAGCAAGCAGGGGGAAGCCTACAATGAGCAGTTCTTC CASKQGEAYNEQFF
TRBJ2-2 TRBV5-1 - - TGCGCCAGCAGCCAGGCCGGGACTTTTGGGGAGCTGTTTTTT CASSQAGTFGELFF
TRBJ1-1 TRBV5-4 - TRBD1 TGTGCCAGCAGCACCGGACAGGGGGCGCGAACTGAAGCTTTCTTT CASSTGQGARTEAFF
TRBJ1-5 TRBV15 few - TGTGCCACCAGCAGGGATACCGGGAGCCAACCCCAGCATTTT CATSRDTGSQPQHF
TRBJ2-5 TRBV14 - - TGTGCCAGCAGCCCTCGACAGCTGCAAGAGACCCAGTACTTC CASSPRQLQETQYF
TRBJ1-2 TRBV4-1 - TRBD1 TGCGCCAGCAGCCAAACTAACAGGGGTGGTGGCTATGGCTACACCTTC CASSQTNRGGGYGYTF
TRBJ1-6 TRBV6-5 - TRBD1 TGTGCCAGCTGTAGGGACAGGACCTATAATTCACCCCTCCACTTT CASCRDRTYNSPLHF
TRBJ2-7 TRBV6-1 - - TGTGCCAGCAGTCCTTCCTACGAGCAGTACTTC CASSPSYEQYF
TRBJ2-7 TRBV12-3/TRBV12-4 - TRBD1 TGTGCCAGCAAGGACAGGGTCCACGAGCAGTACTTC CASKDRVHEQYF
TRBJ1-1 TRBV15 - - TGTGCCACCAGCAGGGTTGTGAGACAGCCGATAGAAGCTTTCTTT CATSRVVRQPIEAFF
TRBJ2-7 TRBV10-3 - TRBD1 TGTGCCATCAGTAGGGGACAGGGTACCTACGAGCAGTACTTC CAISRGQGTYEQYF